One and the same sample provided the 5 T cell receptor beta chains below, sequenced in a study of identical twins. MiXCR, run by TCRdb on the 5' RACE reads, gives a single entry per CDR3 protein. In the table there are hundreds of thousands of distinct CDR3 sequences, approximately 13% of which are singletons. The same data also contributed to another study, on yellow fever vaccine responses in identical twins.

Sequenced input: PBMCs. The receptors originated from a woman between 18 and 30 years old in good health.

The CDR3 here is CASSSYQDRQETQYF. The DNA for the CDR3 is TGTGCCAGCAGCTCATATCAAGACAGACAAGAGACCCAGTACTTC. The chain employs TRBV11-1 and TRBJ2-5; D might be TRBD1 (5 bases). Trimming took 4 bases from V and 2 from J, leaving 14 bases between them. CDR1 SGHAT and CDR2 FQDESV come from the germline V gene (reference sequence). The CDR3 covers 15 residues.

In this sample, this clonotype turned up a few times. The chain combines TRBV6-1 with TRBJ2-3; no clear D. Germline CDR1 and CDR2: MNHNS and SASEGT. This CDR3 has 15 residues. The germline V and J ends were trimmed by 2 bases and 3 bases, with 12 bases remaining between them. The CDR3 region has the DNA TGTGCCAGCAGTGAAACCCCCTCGCAGACAGATACGCAGTATTTT. Amino acid sequence: CASSETPSQTDTQYF.

In its sample, this clonotype was seen a few times. The chain carries TRBV2 and TRBJ2-7, with 11 bases aligning to TRBD2. The J segment lost 2 bases and the V segment lost 8 bases, leaving 11 bases of the junction unmatched. Germline CDR1 reads SNHLY; CDR2 reads FYNNEI. CDR3 length: 16 residues. CDR3 DNA sequence: TGTGCCAGCCGACTGGCGGGGACTAGCGGTGCCTACGAGCAGTACTTC. It yields the protein CASRLAGTSGAYEQYF.

The rearrangement links TRBV6-5 to TRBJ1-2, with D possibly TRBD1 on 6 matching bases. The V end was cut by 7 bases, the J end by 4 bases, with 10 bases between. Germline V CDR1 and CDR2: MNHEY, SVGAGI. This CDR3 spans 12 amino acids. CDR3 nucleotides: TGTGCCAGCACTACAGGGCTCTATGGCTACACCTTC. Translation gives CASTTGLYGYTF.

The CDR3 here is CASSLGAGLNTGELFF. The CDR3 DNA reads TGTGCCAGCAGCTTAGGAGCGGGTCTGAACACCGGGGAGCTGTTTTTT. The chain has TRBV7-9 and TRBJ2-2; TRBD2 might be the D (6 bases). Germline assignment: CDR1 SEHNR and CDR2 FQNEAQ (reference sequence). Trimming cost V 1 base and J 1 base, with 10 bases left between them. There are 16 residues in the CDR3.